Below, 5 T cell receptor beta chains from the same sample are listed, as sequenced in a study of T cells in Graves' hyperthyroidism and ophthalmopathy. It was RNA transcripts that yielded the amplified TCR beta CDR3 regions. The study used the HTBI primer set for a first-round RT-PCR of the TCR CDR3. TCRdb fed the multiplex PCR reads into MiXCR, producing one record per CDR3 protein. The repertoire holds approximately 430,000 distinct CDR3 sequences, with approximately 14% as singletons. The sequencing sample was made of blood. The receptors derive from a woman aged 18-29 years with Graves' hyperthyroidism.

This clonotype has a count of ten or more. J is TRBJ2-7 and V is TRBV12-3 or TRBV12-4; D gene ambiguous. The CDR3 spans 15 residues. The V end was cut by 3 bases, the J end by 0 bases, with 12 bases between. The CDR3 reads CASSFNSRDSYEQYF. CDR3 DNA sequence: TGTGCCAGCAGTTTCAATAGTAGGGACTCCTACGAGCAGTACTTC.

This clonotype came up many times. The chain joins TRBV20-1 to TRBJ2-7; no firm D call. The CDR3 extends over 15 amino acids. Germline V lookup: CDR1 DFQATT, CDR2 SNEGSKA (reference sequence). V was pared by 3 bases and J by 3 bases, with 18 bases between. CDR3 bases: TGCAGTGCTAGGGACCCGCGCGCAGGTGGCTACGAGCAGTACTTC. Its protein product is CSARDPRAGGYEQYF.

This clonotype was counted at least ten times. CDR3 DNA sequence: TGTGCCAGCAGTTTAGGGCAGACCCAGTACTTC. This translates into CASSLGQTQYF. The gene calls are TRBV12-3 or TRBV12-4 and TRBJ2-5; D is undetermined. V lost 1 base and J lost 6, with 3 bases in between. The CDR3 consists of 11 residues.

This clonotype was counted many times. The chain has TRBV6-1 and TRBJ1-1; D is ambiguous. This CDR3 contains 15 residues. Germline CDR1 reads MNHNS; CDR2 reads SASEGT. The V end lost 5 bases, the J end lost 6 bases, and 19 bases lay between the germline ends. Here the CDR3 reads CASSYDRTFVAEAFF. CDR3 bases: TGTGCCAGCAGTTATGATCGGACTTTCGTCGCTGAAGCTTTCTTT.

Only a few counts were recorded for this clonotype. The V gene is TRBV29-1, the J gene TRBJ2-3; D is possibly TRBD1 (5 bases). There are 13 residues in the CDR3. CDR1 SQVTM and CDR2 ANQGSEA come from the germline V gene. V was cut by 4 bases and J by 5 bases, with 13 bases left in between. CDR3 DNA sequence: TGCAGCGTTGGTCCCAGGGTGGGAGATACGCAGTATTTT. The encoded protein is CSVGPRVGDTQYF.